This TCR beta chain was identified in a study of T cell repertoires in cytomegalovirus infection. TCRdb re-called the reads through MiXCR, storing one row per CDR3 protein. Of just under 500,000 distinct CDR3 sequences listed, around 35% are singletons. From germline, CDR1 is MNHEY and CDR2 SMNVEV (reference sequence). The CDR3 contains 14 residues. Trimming removed 6 bases from V and 0 bases from J, with 10 bases in between. This clonotype has only a few counts. Antigen unknown. Study conclusions and caveats: CMV-specific TCR beta clonotypes restricted by HLA-C dominated the ex vivo response.

Sample: cultured PBMCs, taken from culture after CMV antigen stimulation. The chain uses TRBV27 and TRBJ2-3; D is unclear. The receptor was derived from a human donor in good health (CMV status not recorded). Some clones in this sample may be carry-over from other donors' samples. The CDR3 region is CASRARQSTDTQYF. The CDR3 DNA follows: TGTGCCAGCAGAGCAAGACAAAGCACAGATACGCAGTATTTT.